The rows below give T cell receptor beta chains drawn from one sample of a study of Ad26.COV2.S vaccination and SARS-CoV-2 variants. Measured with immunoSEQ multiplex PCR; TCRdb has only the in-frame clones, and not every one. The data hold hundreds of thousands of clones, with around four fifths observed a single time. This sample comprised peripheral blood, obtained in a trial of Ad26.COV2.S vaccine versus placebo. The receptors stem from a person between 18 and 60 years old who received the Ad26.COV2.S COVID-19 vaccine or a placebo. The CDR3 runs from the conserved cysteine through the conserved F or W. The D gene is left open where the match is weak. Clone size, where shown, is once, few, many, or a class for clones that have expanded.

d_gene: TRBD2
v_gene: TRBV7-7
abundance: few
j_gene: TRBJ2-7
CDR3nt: TGTGCCAGCAGCTTAAGGCTAGCGGGACCGTACGAGCAGTACTTC
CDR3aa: CASSLRLAGPYEQYF

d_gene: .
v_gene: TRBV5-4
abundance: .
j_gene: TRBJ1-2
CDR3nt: TGTGCCAGCAGCTCCTCAAAGGGAGCTAACTATGGCTACACCTTC
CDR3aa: CASSSSKGANYGYTF

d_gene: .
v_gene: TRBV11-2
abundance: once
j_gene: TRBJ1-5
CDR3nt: TGTGCCAGCAGCCACACAGGCCAGCCCCAGCATTTT
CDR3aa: CASSHTGQPQHF

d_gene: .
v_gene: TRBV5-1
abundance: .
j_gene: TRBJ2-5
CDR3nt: TGCGCCAGCACCTTGAATAGGGGGTTCCCAGAGACCCAGTACTTC
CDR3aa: CASTLNRGFPETQYF

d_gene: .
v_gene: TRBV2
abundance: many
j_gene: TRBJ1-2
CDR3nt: TGTGCCAGCAGTGTGGACATTTTTCATGGCTACACCTTC
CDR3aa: CASSVDIFHGYTF

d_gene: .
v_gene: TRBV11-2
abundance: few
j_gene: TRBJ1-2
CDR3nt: TGTGCCAGCAGCAACATCGGGCCCCCCTATGGCTACACCTTC
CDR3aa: CASSNIGPPYGYTF

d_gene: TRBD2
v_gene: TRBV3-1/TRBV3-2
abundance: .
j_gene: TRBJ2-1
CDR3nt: TGTGCCAGCAGCCCCCAACTAGCGGGAGGTGGAAATGAGCAGTTCTTC
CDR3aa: CASSPQLAGGGNEQFF

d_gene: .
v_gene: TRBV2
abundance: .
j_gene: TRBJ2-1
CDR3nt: TGTGCCAGCAGTGAGTGGGGGCGGGGGAACTACAATGAGCAGTTCTTC
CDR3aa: CASSEWGRGNYNEQFF

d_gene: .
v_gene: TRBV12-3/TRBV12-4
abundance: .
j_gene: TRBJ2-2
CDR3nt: TGTGCCAGCAGTTTAGCTCCCAACGGGGAGCTGTTTTTT
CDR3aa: CASSLAPNGELFF

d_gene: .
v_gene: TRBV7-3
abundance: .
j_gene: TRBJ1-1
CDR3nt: TGTGCCAGCAGCTTCGGTAACACTGAAGCTTTCTTT
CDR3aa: CASSFGNTEAFF

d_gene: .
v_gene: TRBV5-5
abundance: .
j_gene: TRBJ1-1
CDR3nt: TGTGCCAGCAGCTTGAAGGGGACTGAAGCTTTCTTT
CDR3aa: CASSLKGTEAFF

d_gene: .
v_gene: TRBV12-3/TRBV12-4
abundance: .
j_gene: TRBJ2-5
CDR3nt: TGTGCCAGCAGTTTATCAGAGACCCAGTACTTC
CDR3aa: CASSLSETQYF

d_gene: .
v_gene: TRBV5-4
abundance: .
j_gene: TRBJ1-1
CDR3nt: TGTGCCAGCAGCTTGGATCTGAACACTGAAGCTTTCTTT
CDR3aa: CASSLDLNTEAFF

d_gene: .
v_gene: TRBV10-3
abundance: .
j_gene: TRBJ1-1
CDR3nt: TGTGCCATCAGGGGGCAGGGAGGCACTGAAGCTTTCTTT
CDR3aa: CAIRGQGGTEAFF

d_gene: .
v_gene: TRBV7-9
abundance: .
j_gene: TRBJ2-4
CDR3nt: TGTGCCAGCAGCTTGTCTCCGACCAAAAACATTCAGTACTTC
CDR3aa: CASSLSPTKNIQYF

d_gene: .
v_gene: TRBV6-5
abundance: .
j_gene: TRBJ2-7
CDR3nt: TGTGCCAGCAGGACCGGGGTCTACGAGCAGTACTTC
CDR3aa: CASRTGVYEQYF